The 5 T cell receptor beta chains reported below all come from one sample, sequenced in a study of cytomegalovirus exposure and HLA in healthy donors. Primers included in the PCR were 60 Vbeta and 13 Jbeta primers. Sequencing was performed with immunoSEQ multiplex PCR; in TCRdb, only in-frame clones are kept and a portion is missing. The repertoire has about 64,000 clones, around four fifths of them found once; the top ten carry about 5%. Sequenced sample: PBMCs. The source of these receptors is a male donor in good health and CMV-seropositive.

V gene TRBV6-5 combines with J gene TRBJ1-6; TRBD1 agrees at 7 bases. The CDR3 loop spans 15 amino acids. V was pared by 2 bases and J by 8 bases, with 6 bases of the junction left unmatched. CDR1 is MNHEY and CDR2 is SVGAGI in the germline V gene. CDR3 in amino acids: CASSYVGTVDSPLHF. The CDR3 bases are TGTGCCAGCAGTTACGTTGGGACAGTGGATTCACCCCTCCACTTT.

This chain joins TRBV13 and TRBJ2-1, with 10 positions matching TRBD2. The V and J ends lost 6 bases and 0 bases, in that order; junction bases with no gene match: 11. CDR1 and CDR2 (germline): PRHDT, FYEKMQ (reference sequence). The CDR3 totals 18 residues. CDR3 DNA sequence: TGTGCCAGCAGGGATAGCGGGGGGACAATAAGCTCCTACAATGAGCAGTTCTTC. Translating it yields CASRDSGGTISSYNEQFF.

This clone is a singleton in its sample. This rearrangement joins TRBV10-3 to TRBJ1-2, with 7 nucleotides matching TRBD1. V shed 6 bases, J shed 1 base, and the junction held 5 bases outside the gene matches. CDR1 ENHRY and CDR2 SYGVKD come from the germline V gene. The CDR3 consists of 14 residues. Written as DNA, the CDR3 is TGTGCCATCAGGGCAACAGGGGTTAACTATGGCTACACCTTC. Encoded protein: CAIRATGVNYGYTF.

The rearrangement joins TRBV6-1 to TRBJ2-7, with 9 bases identical to TRBD1. Germline V gives CDR1 MNHNS, CDR2 SASEGT. The V segment lost 6 bases and the J segment 2 bases; nucleotides outside the gene matches: 8. This CDR3 spans 15 amino acids. The CDR3 protein is CASRKPGQGPYEQYF. CDR3 bases: TGTGCCAGCAGAAAACCGGGACAGGGCCCCTACGAGCAGTACTTC.

This clone was found a few times. The V and J genes are TRBV28 and TRBJ2-6; 7 nucleotides match TRBD1. Germline CDR1 MDHEN, CDR2 SYDVKM. The CDR3 sequence is 16 residues long. V lost 4 bases to trimming and J lost 2 bases; unmatched junction nucleotides: 5. CDR3 nucleotides: TGTGCCAGCAGTTCATACACAGGGGCTGGGGCCAACGTCCTGACTTTC. Translating it yields CASSSYTGAGANVLTF.